This is a list of T cell receptor beta chains from one sample in a study of regulatory dendritic cells for organ transplantation. Some clones are missing from TCRdb's copy, which holds only in-frame ones; the method was immunoSEQ multiplex PCR. The table has 9,500 to 12,000 clones, roughly 86% seen once. No antigen has been assigned to these receptors. Sequencing used naive CD8+ T cells from blood cultured with dendritic cells. These receptors came from a human donor in good health. Each CDR3 is given with its conserved first and last residue. Fields, in order: D gene, J gene, clone size, V gene, CDR3 DNA, CDR3 protein. The D gene is left open where the match is weak. Clone size is not always given. Where it is, it says once, few, many or a class for expanded clones.

TRBD2 TRBJ2-1 . TRBV28 TGTGCCAGCGGGACTAGCGACGTCGATGAGCAGTTCTTC CASGTSDVDEQFF
. TRBJ2-3 . TRBV9 TGTGCCAGCAGCGTAGAGGGAGCTTACACAGATACGCAGTATTTT CASSVEGAYTDTQYF
. TRBJ2-3 . TRBV30 TGTGCCTGGAACCTCGGGGGCACAGATACGCAGTATTTT CAWNLGGTDTQYF
TRBD2 TRBJ2-1 . TRBV5-1 TGCGCCAGCAGGGAAGGGCTGACTAGCGGGGGACTTGAGCAGTTCTTC CASREGLTSGGLEQFF
TRBD1 TRBJ1-3 . TRBV6-4 TGTGCCAGCAGTAGCGACAGGGCCGACTCTGGAAACACCATATATTTT CASSSDRADSGNTIYF
. TRBJ2-1 . TRBV5-3 TGTGCCAGAAGCTTGTTGGGCCGAACAGCTTACAATGAGCAGTTCTTC CARSLLGRTAYNEQFF
. TRBJ2-1 . TRBV5-6 TGTGCCAGCAGCTCGGGTGGGCTCACCCACCCCCATGAGCAGTTCTTC CASSSGGLTHPHEQFF
. TRBJ2-7 . TRBV2 TGTGCCAGCAGTGAACAGACCGCCTACGAGCAGTACTTC CASSEQTAYEQYF
. TRBJ1-4 once TRBV28 TGTGCCAGCAGTTTGTCCCCCGCGGGCCTTAATGAAAAACTGTTTTTT CASSLSPAGLNEKLFF
. TRBJ1-4 . TRBV19 TGTGCCAGTAGCCCAGGGATTTCAACTAATGAAAAACTGTTTTTT CASSPGISTNEKLFF
TRBD2 TRBJ2-3 . TRBV10-3 TGTGCCATCAGAGATGGACTAGCGGGTAACACAGATACGCAGTATTTT CAIRDGLAGNTDTQYF
TRBD2 TRBJ2-1 . TRBV15 TGTGCCACCAGCATTACGCGGGAGGGCCATGAGCAGTTCTTC CATSITREGHEQFF
TRBD1 TRBJ2-3 . TRBV19 TGTGCCAGTAGTATTCAGGGGGCGAAAGATACGCAGTATTTT CASSIQGAKDTQYF
. TRBJ2-7 . TRBV20-1 TGCAGTGCTAGCAGGGGCAACGAGCAGTACTTC CSASRGNEQYF
TRBD1 TRBJ1-2 . TRBV25-1 TGTGCCAGCAGTGGACCGGACAGGAGGCGATATGGCTACACCTTC CASSGPDRRRYGYTF
TRBD2 TRBJ2-7 . TRBV6-5 TGTGCCAGCAGTTTCTCCCTGGGACTACCCTACGAGCAGTACTTC CASSFSLGLPYEQYF
. TRBJ2-7 . TRBV5-8 TGTGCCAGCAGCTTGGGACACCGCCCTTACGAGCAGTACTTC CASSLGHRPYEQYF
. TRBJ1-4 few TRBV7-6 TGTGCCAGCAGCTCAACCCATGAAAAACTGTTTTTT CASSSTHEKLFF
. TRBJ2-3 . TRBV7-9 TGTGCCAGCCGACTCACAGATACGCAGTATTTT CASRLTDTQYF
TRBD1 TRBJ1-1 . TRBV19 TGTGCCAGTAGTATTATGGCAGGGGGGACGAACACTGAAGCTTTCTTT CASSIMAGGTNTEAFF
. TRBJ1-4 . TRBV7-9 TGTGCCAGTCGCCCGCCGGGGGGGGAAAAACTGTTTTTT CASRPPGGEKLFF
. TRBJ1-5 . TRBV2 TGTGCCAGCCAAGGGAGGGGGCCCCAGCATTTT CASQGRGPQHF
. TRBJ1-1 . TRBV6-5 TGTGCCAGCAGTTACTCGAATCAGGGGTTGAACACTGAAGCTTTCTTT CASSYSNQGLNTEAFF
. TRBJ1-2 . TRBV2 TGTGCCAGACTAGGGAGTGGTTGCGGCTACACCTTC CARLGSGCGYTF
. TRBJ2-1 . TRBV9 TGTGCCAGCAGCGTAGATGACAATGAGCAGTTCTTC CASSVDDNEQFF
. TRBJ2-1 . TRBV10-3 TGTGCCATCAGTGAGCCCGGGACCTACAATGAGCAGTTCTTC CAISEPGTYNEQFF
TRBD1 TRBJ2-7 . TRBV13 TGTGCCAGCAGCGACAGGGGGGGGGCACTACGTTACGAGCAGTACTTC CASSDRGGALRYEQYF